Presented here are 22 T cell receptor beta chains from one specimen sequenced in a study of CD8 T cells in Susac syndrome. Random hexamers were used to reverse transcribe roughly 0.5 to 1 ug of RNA. Via MiXCR, TCRdb re-called the immunoSEQ multiplex PCR reads, giving one row per CDR3 protein. Counted here are some 150,000 distinct CDR3 sequences, 90% to 96% occurring once; the ten biggest clones make up approximately 0.08%. Sequenced sample: CD4+ T cells from PBMCs. Receptor source: a human donor with Susac syndrome.

The chain links TRBV24-1 to TRBJ1-5; D is uncertain. V was clipped by 0 bases and J by 9 bases, with 8 bases between them. CDR3 length equals 13 residues. The germline gives CDR1 KGHDR, CDR2 SFDVKD. The CDR3 nucleotides read TGTGCCACCAGTGATTTGCATGGCGGGCCCCAGCATTTT. This translates into CATSDLHGGPQHF.

The chain couples TRBV2 to TRBJ2-2, with D perhaps TRBD1 or TRBD2 (5 bases each). The CDR3 extends over 13 amino acids. Germline V gene data show CDR1 as SNHLY and CDR2 as FYNNEI. Deletions cut 5 bases from V and 5 bases from J, with 9 bases between. In nucleotides, the CDR3 is TGTGCCAGCAGTTGGGACGTGACCGGGGAGCTGTTTTTT. Amino acids: CASSWDVTGELFF.

The gene calls are TRBV19 and TRBJ2-3, with a weak D call TRBD2 (6 bases). The CDR3 contains 14 residues. V lost 4 bases and J lost 6, with 14 bases in between. CDR1 is LNHDA, CDR2 SQIVND, per germline (reference sequence). The CDR3 sequence: CASSTSEGFDTQYF. The CDR3 bases are TGTGCCAGTAGTACTAGCGAGGGGTTCGATACGCAGTATTTT.

The chain has TRBV5-1 and TRBJ2-7; TRBD2 might be the D (5 bases). This CDR3 contains 14 residues. V was trimmed by 0 bases and J by 4 bases, leaving 11 bases between them. CDR1 and CDR2 (germline): SGHRS, YFSETQ. The CDR3 DNA reads TGCGCCAGCAGCTTGGGGGGAGTCGAGTACGAGCAGTACTTC. It encodes CASSLGGVEYEQYF.

The genes are TRBV29-1 and TRBJ1-2, with 8 bases aligning to TRBD1. V was clipped by 3 bases and J by 7 bases; unmatched bases: 7. Germline V lookup: CDR1 SQVTM, CDR2 ANQGSEA. The length of the CDR3 is 13 residues. Here the CDR3 DNA reads TGCAGCGTTGATTCAGGGGGCGCGGGTGGCTACACCTTC. This translates into CSVDSGGAGGYTF.

V is TRBV6-5 and J is TRBJ2-7, with D possibly TRBD2 on 7 matching bases. Trimming pared 8 bases from V and 6 bases from J, leaving 11 bases between. The CDR3 contains 11 residues. Germline CDR1 is MNHEY and CDR2 is SVGAGI. The CDR3 DNA is TGTGCCAGCGGGGGGGGCCTCGAGCAGTACTTC. Its translation: CASGGGLEQYF.

CDR3 sequence: CASSPETADSPLHF. The CDR3 nucleotides read TGTGCCAGCAGCCCAGAGACAGCGGATTCACCCCTCCACTTT. V gene TRBV7-6 combines with J gene TRBJ1-6; tentative D call: TRBD1 (5 bases). V shed 5 bases and J shed 8 bases, with 13 bases lying between them. Germline assignment: CDR1 SGHVS and CDR2 FNYEAQ. This CDR3 has 14 residues. Drawing the rest from reference TRBV7-6 and TRBJ1-6, the complete variable domain is GAGVSQSPRYKVTKRGQDVALRCDPISGHVSLYWYRQALGQGPEFLTYFNYEAQQDKSGLPNDRFSAERPEGSISTLTIQRTEQRDSAMYRCASSPETADSPLHFGNGTRLTVT.

The chain joins TRBV6-4 to TRBJ1-2; 10 bases align to TRBD1. Germline V gene sequence: CDR1 MRHNA, CDR2 SNTAGT. V shed 8 bases, J shed 7 bases, and the junction held 10 bases outside the gene matches. The CDR3 length is 14 residues. The CDR3 region is CASRGTGERSGYTF. The CDR3 DNA reads as TGTGCCAGCCGGGGGACAGGGGAACGAAGTGGCTACACCTTC.

The gene calls are TRBV4-1 and TRBJ1-1, with unresolved D. The CDR3 loop spans 13 amino acids. V was shortened by 7 bases and J by 1 base, with 10 bases between the two germline ends. Germline V CDR1 and CDR2: MGHRA, YSYEKL. In DNA, the CDR3 is TGCGCCAGCACCGTGGTGGGGAACACTGAAGCTTTCTTT. It translates to CASTVVGNTEAFF.

V gene TRBV5-4 combines with J gene TRBJ2-5, with no clear D. Trimming left V 2 bases short and J 5 bases short, with 10 bases between. CDR1 and CDR2 (germline): SGHNT, YYREEE (reference sequence). This CDR3 spans 13 amino acids. The CDR3 DNA follows: TGTGCCAGCAGCTTTGGAGTCGGGGAGACCCAGTACTTC. Amino acid sequence: CASSFGVGETQYF.

CDR3 sequence (DNA): TGTGCCAGCAGTTACTCGCCGCGGGGTGACACCGGGGAGCTGTTTTTT. This codes for CASSYSPRGDTGELFF. The chain uses TRBV6-6 and TRBJ2-2, with D possibly matching TRBD2 (6 bases). Germline lookup yields CDR1 MNHNY and CDR2 SVGAGI (reference sequence). V shed 0 bases and J shed 3 bases, with 11 bases lying between them. The CDR3 is 16 residues long.

This clonotype appeared once. This chain links TRBV20-1 with TRBJ2-5; D possibly corresponds to TRBD2 (5 bases). Germline V lookup: CDR1 DFQATT, CDR2 SNEGSKA (reference sequence). Trimming took 6 bases from V and 4 from J, leaving 18 bases between them. The CDR3 runs 14 residues. The CDR3 DNA sequence: TGCAGTGCCCTGGGGAAGAGAGGGAGAGAGACCCAGTACTTC. Amino acids: CSALGKRGRETQYF.

The sample holds a few counts of this clonotype. V and J are TRBV28 and TRBJ1-1; TRBD1 is a possible D gene (5 bases). CDR3 length: 13 amino acids. V was pared by 3 bases and J by 4 bases, with 9 bases between. Germline V gene lookup returns CDR1 MDHEN and CDR2 SYDVKM. The CDR3 DNA follows: TGTGCCAGCAGTTTGCCCGGGGGCACTGAAGCTTTCTTT. The encoded protein is CASSLPGGTEAFF.

The rearrangement uses TRBV20-1 and TRBJ1-1; TRBD1 aligns across 7 bases. Germline values: CDR1 DFQATT, CDR2 SNEGSKA (reference sequence). This CDR3 comprises 13 residues. With 2 bases clipped from V and 4 bases from J, the junction kept 4 bases outside the gene matches. The CDR3 sequence: CSARHRGTTEAFF. As DNA, the CDR3 is TGCAGTGCTAGACACAGGGGTACCACTGAAGCTTTCTTT.

Here the CDR3 DNA reads TGTGCCAGCAGCGTGGACAGAAGCGATGAGCAGTTCTTC. Amino acids: CASSVDRSDEQFF. V gene TRBV7-3 combines with J gene TRBJ2-1; tentatively, D is TRBD1 (6 bases). The germline CDR1 and CDR2 sequences are SGHTA and FQGTGA. The V gene lost 5 bases and the J gene lost 8 bases, with 13 bases spanning the gap. The CDR3 length is 13 residues.

The V gene is TRBV6-6, the J gene TRBJ1-2; no definite D call. Trimming cost V 7 bases and J 5 bases, with 14 bases left between them. The CDR3 sequence is 13 residues long. Germline assignment: CDR1 MNHNY and CDR2 SVGAGI (reference sequence). The CDR3 loop reads CASNNGPPYGYTF. The CDR3 bases are TGTGCCAGCAACAACGGACCCCCGTATGGCTACACCTTC.

This sequence joins TRBV12-3 or TRBV12-4 and TRBJ2-5; D is unresolved. With 3 bases removed from V and 2 bases from J, the gap between germline ends came to 7 bases. This CDR3 spans 13 amino acids. CDR3: CASSFRQQETQYF. In DNA, the CDR3 is TGTGCCAGCAGTTTTCGGCAGCAAGAGACCCAGTACTTC.

This rearrangement joins TRBV25-1 to TRBJ2-3, with 8 nucleotides matching TRBD2. J gave up 0 bases and V 5 bases, and 7 bases lay outside the gene matches. Germline V CDR1 and CDR2: MGHDK, SYGVNS. The CDR3 consists of 16 residues. CDR3 sequence: CASSILRGASTDTQYF. The CDR3, as DNA: TGTGCCAGCAGTATATTGCGGGGGGCTAGCACAGATACGCAGTATTTT.

V is TRBV12-3 or TRBV12-4 and J is TRBJ2-2; 10 bases align to TRBD2. The CDR3 contains 15 residues. Unmatched junction bases numbered 3, after V lost 5 bases and J lost 3 bases. CDR3 amino acids: CASSLSGGHTGELFF. The CDR3 DNA reads as TGTGCCAGCAGTCTTAGCGGGGGGCACACCGGGGAGCTGTTTTTT.

The chain recombines TRBV20-1 with TRBJ1-1; maybe TRBD1 (6 bases). The V end lost 6 bases, the J end lost 1 base, and 12 bases lay between the germline ends. Germline lookup yields CDR1 DFQATT and CDR2 SNEGSKA (reference sequence). This CDR3 region has 13 residues. Here the CDR3 DNA reads TGCAGTGCCGAGGACAGCCCGAACACTGAAGCTTTCTTT. This gives the protein CSAEDSPNTEAFF.

The chain has TRBV14 and TRBJ2-7, with D possibly matching TRBD2 (5 bases). The V and J ends lost 4 bases and 9 bases respectively, with 10 bases between them. The V gene's germline CDR1 is SGHDN and CDR2 FVKESK. The CDR3 covers 11 residues. The CDR3 DNA reads TGTGCCAGCAGCCCCGGCGGAGGGCAGTACTTC. Amino acids: CASSPGGGQYF.

V and J are TRBV24-1 and TRBJ2-4; possible D gene TRBD1, 5 bases. This CDR3 spans 15 amino acids. The ends were cut back, 6 bases at V and 2 bases at J, with 13 bases in the middle. Germline V CDR1 and CDR2: KGHDR, SFDVKD. The CDR3 here is CATSPAGSSKNIQYF. CDR3 nucleotides: TGTGCCACCAGTCCTGCAGGGTCGTCCAAAAACATTCAGTACTTC.